This TCR beta chain came from a study of blood T cell repertoires in COVID-19. Across the whole study: T cells, B-cell-depleted T cells, or PBMCs supplied cDNA or gDNA.

TCRdb's copy holds only in-frame clones and misses some; the assay was immunoSEQ multiplex PCR. The data contain around 100,000 clones, roughly 92% of them singletons. V lost 1 base and J lost 6; bases outside the gene matches: 2. The germline gives CDR1 LGHNT, CDR2 FRNRAP. The CDR3 has 16 residues. The sequence derives from a man aged 45-65 years with active COVID-19. V usage is TRBV12-5 and J usage is TRBJ2-1, with 14 bases aligning to TRBD2. Sequencing was performed on peripheral blood. The CDR3 sequence is CASGLAGTSGSNEQFF. The DNA of the CDR3 is TGTGCTAGTGGTTTGGCGGGGACTAGCGGGAGCAATGAGCAGTTCTTC.